This record looks at one T cell receptor beta chain sequence and its context. This entry is derived from a study of blood T cells in healthy people across ages. It was with a sample-barcoded 5' primer and a J-beta primer mix that a second PCR of about 7 to 12 cycles was run. Via MiXCR, TCRdb re-called the 5' RACE reads, giving one row per CDR3 protein. This sample has about 800,000 distinct CDR3 sequences, with about three fifths found just once. Germline V gene data show CDR1 as MNHEY and CDR2 as SVGAGI. Between the trimmed V and J ends, which lost 4 bases and 0 bases, there was a span of 9 bases. The CDR3 has 14 amino acids.

The V and J genes are TRBV6-5 and TRBJ1-1; D gene ambiguous. The sample was blood. The sequence was obtained from a man aged 25 to 45 in good health. In nucleotides, the CDR3 is TGTGCCAGCAGTTTCAGAGTAATGAACACTGAAGCTTTCTTT. It encodes CASSFRVMNTEAFF.